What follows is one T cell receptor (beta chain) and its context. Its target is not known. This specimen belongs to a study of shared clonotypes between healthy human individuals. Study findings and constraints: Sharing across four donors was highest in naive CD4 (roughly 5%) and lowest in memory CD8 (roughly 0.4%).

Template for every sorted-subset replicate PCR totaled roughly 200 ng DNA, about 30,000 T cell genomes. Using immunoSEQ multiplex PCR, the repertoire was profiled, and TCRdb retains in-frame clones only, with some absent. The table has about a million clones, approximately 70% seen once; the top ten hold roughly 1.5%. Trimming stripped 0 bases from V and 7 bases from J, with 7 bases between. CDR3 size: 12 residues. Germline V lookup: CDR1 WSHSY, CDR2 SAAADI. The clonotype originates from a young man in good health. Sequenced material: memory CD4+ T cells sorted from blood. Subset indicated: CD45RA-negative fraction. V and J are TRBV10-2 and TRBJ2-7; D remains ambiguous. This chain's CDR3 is CASSESVLEQYF. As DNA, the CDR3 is TGCGCCAGCAGTGAGTCGGTGTTGGAGCAGTACTTC.